Listed below are T cell receptor beta chains from one sample, sequenced in a study of neurological immune-mediated disorders. TCRdb itself ran the 5' RACE reads through MiXCR, one entry per CDR3 protein. Of roughly 65,000 distinct CDR3 sequences listed, over 5% are singletons. Source material: PBMCs. These receptors were obtained from a human donor with multiple sclerosis. The donor label of this sample is uncertain. Both conserved end residues are part of each CDR3. Fields, in order: CDR3 protein, CDR3 DNA, J gene, D gene, V gene, clone size. The D gene is left open where the match is weak. Clone size is not always given. Where it is, it says once, few, many or a class for expanded clones.

CDR3 protein: CASSKRYRGVTGELFF; CDR3 DNA: TGTGCCAGCAGCAAAAGATACAGGGGGGTAACCGGGGAGCTGTTTTTT; J gene: TRBJ2-2; D gene: -; V gene: TRBV21-1; clone size: many
CDR3 protein: CASSSQGAGETQYF; CDR3 DNA: TGCGCCAGCAGCTCACAGGGGGCAGGGGAGACCCAGTACTTC; J gene: TRBJ2-5; D gene: TRBD1; V gene: TRBV5-1; clone size: many
CDR3 protein: CASSLDRQGSTGELFF; CDR3 DNA: TGCGCCAGCAGCTTGGACCGGCAGGGTTCCACCGGGGAGCTGTTTTTT; J gene: TRBJ2-2; D gene: -; V gene: TRBV5-1; clone size: many
CDR3 protein: CASSQEPGSPLHF; CDR3 DNA: TGTGCCAGCAGCCAAGAGCCCGGTTCACCCCTCCACTTT; J gene: TRBJ1-6; D gene: -; V gene: TRBV4-2; clone size: many
CDR3 protein: CASSATGATETQYF; CDR3 DNA: TGCGCCAGCAGCGCGACAGGCGCGACGGAGACCCAGTACTTC; J gene: TRBJ2-5; D gene: -; V gene: TRBV5-1; clone size: many
CDR3 protein: CSAGGQDQPQHF; CDR3 DNA: TGCAGTGCCGGTGGCCAGGATCAGCCCCAGCATTTT; J gene: TRBJ1-5; D gene: -; V gene: TRBV20-1; clone size: -
CDR3 protein: CATSDGLNTEAFF; CDR3 DNA: TGTGCCACCAGCGACGGACTGAACACTGAAGCTTTCTTT; J gene: TRBJ1-1; D gene: -; V gene: TRBV15; clone size: many
CDR3 protein: CASSVGLYSYEQYF; CDR3 DNA: TGTGCCAGCAGCGTCGGGCTTTACTCCTACGAGCAGTACTTC; J gene: TRBJ2-7; D gene: -; V gene: TRBV7-6; clone size: many
CDR3 protein: CASSLTAEQYF; CDR3 DNA: TGTGCCAGCAGCTTAACTGCCGAGCAGTACTTC; J gene: TRBJ2-7; D gene: -; V gene: TRBV11-2; clone size: -
CDR3 protein: CASSLRTGGNQPQHF; CDR3 DNA: TGTGCCAGCAGTCTCCGGACAGGGGGTAATCAGCCCCAGCATTTT; J gene: TRBJ1-5; D gene: TRBD1; V gene: TRBV12-3/TRBV12-4; clone size: many
CDR3 protein: CASSFRRGQDTQYF; CDR3 DNA: TGTGCCAGCAGTTTCAGGCGGGGTCAAGATACGCAGTATTTT; J gene: TRBJ2-3; D gene: -; V gene: TRBV12-3/TRBV12-4; clone size: many
CDR3 protein: CASSPWGGSNQPQHF; CDR3 DNA: TGTGCCAGCAGCCCGTGGGGTGGTAGCAATCAGCCCCAGCATTTT; J gene: TRBJ1-5; D gene: -; V gene: TRBV11-2; clone size: many
CDR3 protein: CASSQEPVSGANVLTF; CDR3 DNA: TGTGCCAGCAGCCAAGAACCGGTCTCTGGGGCCAACGTCCTGACTTTC; J gene: TRBJ2-6; D gene: -; V gene: TRBV4-2; clone size: -
CDR3 protein: CASTRAGTGVEKLFF; CDR3 DNA: TGCGCCAGCACCCGGGCCGGGACGGGTGTCGAAAAACTGTTTTTT; J gene: TRBJ1-4; D gene: -; V gene: TRBV5-1; clone size: few
CDR3 protein: CASSQDLGSPEKFSYNEQFF; CDR3 DNA: TGTGCCAGCAGCCAAGATTTGGGGTCCCCAGAAAAGTTTTCCTACAATGAGCAGTTCTTC; J gene: TRBJ2-1; D gene: -; V gene: TRBV3-1; clone size: many
CDR3 protein: CASTFSWTSYEQYF; CDR3 DNA: TGTGCCAGCACCTTTTCTTGGACTTCCTACGAGCAGTACTTC; J gene: TRBJ2-7; D gene: -; V gene: TRBV12-3/TRBV12-4; clone size: many
CDR3 protein: CSAAGGTGYFEQYF; CDR3 DNA: TGCAGTGCCGCCGGGGGGACAGGGTATTTCGAGCAGTACTTC; J gene: TRBJ2-7; D gene: TRBD1; V gene: TRBV20-1; clone size: many
CDR3 protein: CASRGDPSSYNEQFF; CDR3 DNA: TGCGCCAGCAGGGGGGACCCCAGCTCCTACAATGAGCAGTTCTTC; J gene: TRBJ2-1; D gene: -; V gene: TRBV5-1; clone size: many
CDR3 protein: CASSQQGLIRGYTF; CDR3 DNA: TGTGCCAGCAGCCAGCAGGGACTCATACGTGGCTACACCTTC; J gene: TRBJ1-2; D gene: -; V gene: TRBV3-1; clone size: many
CDR3 protein: CASSDTGVGTDTQYF; CDR3 DNA: TGCGCCAGCAGTGATACAGGGGTCGGCACAGATACGCAGTATTTT; J gene: TRBJ2-3; D gene: TRBD1; V gene: TRBV5-1; clone size: many
CDR3 protein: CASSLTGGSRYNEQFF; CDR3 DNA: TGTGCCAGCAGCTTAACGGGGGGGTCCCGATACAATGAGCAGTTCTTC; J gene: TRBJ2-1; D gene: TRBD2; V gene: TRBV7-3; clone size: many
CDR3 protein: CASSFASGNTIYF; CDR3 DNA: TGTGCCAGCAGTTTTGCCTCTGGAAACACCATATATTTT; J gene: TRBJ1-3; D gene: -; V gene: TRBV12-3/TRBV12-4; clone size: many
CDR3 protein: CASSGDRADEKLFF; CDR3 DNA: TGCGCCAGCAGCGGGGACAGGGCGGATGAAAAACTGTTTTTT; J gene: TRBJ1-4; D gene: TRBD1; V gene: TRBV5-1; clone size: many
CDR3 protein: CASSLAGSSYNEQFF; CDR3 DNA: TGCGCCAGCAGCTTGGCAGGGAGCTCCTACAATGAGCAGTTCTTC; J gene: TRBJ2-1; D gene: -; V gene: TRBV5-1; clone size: many
CDR3 protein: CASSTAGATEAFF; CDR3 DNA: TGCGCCAGCAGCACCGCAGGGGCCACTGAAGCTTTCTTT; J gene: TRBJ1-1; D gene: -; V gene: TRBV5-1; clone size: many
CDR3 protein: CSAREWGNYGYTF; CDR3 DNA: TGCAGTGCTAGAGAGTGGGGAAACTATGGCTACACCTTC; J gene: TRBJ1-2; D gene: -; V gene: TRBV20-1; clone size: many
CDR3 protein: CSATNSGGRGNTGELFF; CDR3 DNA: TGCAGTGCTACCAATAGCGGGGGGAGGGGGAACACCGGGGAGCTGTTTTTT; J gene: TRBJ2-2; D gene: TRBD2; V gene: TRBV20-1; clone size: many
CDR3 protein: CASGFAAVAGGSNEQFF; CDR3 DNA: TGTGCTAGTGGTTTCGCCGCTGTAGCGGGGGGATCCAATGAGCAGTTCTTC; J gene: TRBJ2-1; D gene: TRBD2; V gene: TRBV12-5; clone size: many
CDR3 protein: CASSEITNTEAFF; CDR3 DNA: TGCGCCAGCAGCGAAATAACGAACACTGAAGCTTTCTTT; J gene: TRBJ1-1; D gene: -; V gene: TRBV5-1; clone size: medium-sized
CDR3 protein: CASSYSIQELFF; CDR3 DNA: TGTGCCAGCAGTTACTCGATACAGGAGCTGTTTTTT; J gene: TRBJ2-2; D gene: -; V gene: TRBV6-5; clone size: -